This TCR beta chain originates from a study of Ad26.COV2.S vaccination and SARS-CoV-2 variants. Overall study context: By the intramuscular route, Ad26.COV2.S was given once, or twice 56 days apart.

The CDR3 is 12 amino acids. CDR1 and CDR2 (germline): SNHLY, FYNNEI. V was pared by 7 bases and J by 4 bases, with 10 bases between. The treatment: around 19 received Ad26.COV2.S at low or high dose, single or two shots; five or six received placebo; per-sample allocation not given. The samples date from day 63 after the first vaccine or placebo injection. Expressing Wuhan-strain SARS-CoV-2 spike, an Ad26 vector served as the vaccine. Comment on this clone: As yet, its antigen is unknown.

Overall study findings and caveats: For non-spike TCRs, breadth in vaccine recipients resembled that in placebo recipients. Substantial post-vaccination breadth of spike-specific CD8+ and CD4+ T cell responses was reported.

Produced via immunoSEQ multiplex PCR; TCRdb's table is partial and in-frame only. The sample includes about 460,000 clones, 80% to 90% of them seen just once. The J gene is TRBJ1-2, the V gene TRBV2, with no clear D. Sequencing was performed on peripheral blood, taken in a trial of Ad26.COV2.S vaccine versus placebo. This TCR was recovered from a person aged 18-65 years who received the Ad26.COV2.S COVID-19 vaccine or a placebo. This CDR3 reads CASTRESYGYTF. CDR3 coding DNA: TGTGCCAGCACTCGGGAGTCCTATGGCTACACCTTC.